The entry below gives a single T cell receptor beta chain sequence along with its context. Antigen unknown. The data were taken from a study of cytomegalovirus exposure and HLA in healthy donors. Broader study findings: TCR beta V- and J-gene trimming was later associated with a missense DCLRE1C variant. Analysis performed later found around 15,000 TCR beta sequences associated with HLA alleles at 0.05 false discovery rate.

Germline assignment: CDR1 LGHNA and CDR2 YSLEER. This CDR3 is built from 14 residues. V was pared by 4 bases and J by 4 bases, with 8 bases between. The PCR employed 60 Vbeta primers together with 13 Jbeta primers. Clones were read by immunoSEQ multiplex PCR, and TCRdb kept only the in-frame ones, dropping some. The table lists about 36,000 clones, over 60% of them singletons. The J gene is TRBJ2-6, the V gene TRBV4-3; D uncertain. Material: PBMCs. The sequence was collected from a young man in good health and CMV-seronegative. This CDR3 reads CASSPDSGANVLTF. In DNA, the CDR3 is TGCGCCAGCAGCCCTGATAGCGGGGCCAACGTCCTGACTTTC.